This T cell receptor beta chain appears in the sequencing data of a study of T cell responses to AZD1222 COVID-19 vaccine (dated by TCRdb to 2020 to 2023). A note on the overall study: TCR sequencing covered 233 trial participants: 207 given two doses of AZD1222 and 26 given two doses of MenACWY control vaccine. Enrollment into the trials was organized by age into subgroups of 18-55, 56-69 and 70-plus years, and those subgroups contained approximately 150, 30 and 60 TCR-sequenced participants, respectively.

Broader findings and caveats from the paper: Vaccine-associated CD4 TCRs spanned the whole spike protein, with dominant responses in regions 160-218 and 743-854. Conclusions about previously exposed vaccinees are limited, since just a handful of AZD1222 recipients were seropositive for SARS-CoV-2 at baseline. In the small 56-69-year group, the increase in depth fell short of significance, most likely because of low power. Participants were mostly white British and included more females than males, and it was suggested by the authors that clonal diversity may have been underestimated. After two AZD1222 doses, both the breadth and the depth of spike-specific TCRs were significantly higher than at day 0 and than in MenACWY recipients. Reportedly, close to half of the unique spike-specific TCRs recognized epitopes lying outside the regions that are mutated in the B.1.351 and B.1.1.7 variants. Because no samples from the day 14 peak response were available, repertoires could be characterized only after the peak T cell response.

Comments on this clone: Its recognized antigen is unknown. The record has no base qualities; no much larger clone is one base away.

The CDR3 regions of human TCRbeta chains were analyzed by immunosequencing. Turning to the authors' computational methods: Repertoire TCRs were matched against a reference library of SARS-CoV-2-specific TCRs generated with the MIRA antigen-specificity platform. Breadth was defined as the fraction of unique TCRs that were SARS-CoV-2-associated, and depth was defined as the fraction of total T cells that were SARS-CoV-2-associated. Using the MIRA data, each spike-specific TCR was mapped to the spike region that the TCR reacts to and placed in a CD4 or CD8 class. Log10-transformed breadth and depth values were compared by one-way ANOVA with Sidak's multiple comparisons tests. Imported from immuneACCESS, the table was reduced by TCRdb to in-frame sequences with V and J called. These copies leave out some clones; in studies compared against another copy, an unresolved V gene accounts for under half, and the cause of the remainder is not known. V, J and clone size reflect that table, while D and trimming were determined from the DNA. Across this sample there are some 150,000 clones, with over 75% seen only once. The top ten constitute around 4.4% of the sample.

What the time point label conveys for this sample: about 28 days (+/-7) after the second vaccine dose. AZD1222 recipients with second doses at about 4 weeks or about 12 weeks were pooled, because spike-specific TCR depth and breadth did not differ between schedules. The vaccinee samples were drawn from two UK trials, COV001 and COV002, one of which was a single-blind randomized controlled phase 2/3 trial testing AZD1222 (ChAdOx1 nCoV-19) in healthy adults. Trial participant PBMC samples were collected at day 0 and day 28 after the second dose for TCRbeta chain sequencing. Inclusive of the bounding cysteine and phenylalanine, the CDR3 is 15 residues long. Only the CDR3 region is kept as DNA, spanning 45 bases read in frame from base 1. The germline V gene (reference sequence) specifies LGHDT as CDR1 and YNNKEL as CDR2. From V the trimming removes 6 bases and from J it removes 7 bases, while the gene matches leave 13 bases of the junction unaccounted for.

The receptor chain draws on TRBV3-1 (or the pseudogene TRBV3-2) and TRBJ1-2; 8 bases in the junction line up with TRBD1. The specimen was peripheral blood, collected 28 days after the second AZD1222 dose. The receptor comes from an adult who received the AZD1222 COVID-19 vaccine. CDR3 reads: CASSLLVTGESGYTF. DNA sequence: TGTGCCAGCAGTCTCCTCGTGACAGGGGAAAGTGGCTACACCTTC.